This T cell receptor beta chain was recovered during a study of blood T cell repertoires in COVID-19. The CDR3 has 12 residues. Germline V gene data show CDR1 as DFQATT and CDR2 as SNEGSKA (reference sequence). V lost 3 bases, J lost 8 bases, and 3 bases stayed unmatched. Method: immunoSEQ multiplex PCR; TCRdb's copy keeps in-frame clones and lacks some. The profile shows roughly 95,000 clones, around 80% of them singletons. The sequencing sample was made of peripheral blood. This sequence was found in a man in his fifties with active or convalescent COVID-19. V gene TRBV20-1 combines with J gene TRBJ2-3, with 9 positions matching TRBD2. Here the CDR3 reads CSASSGGGTQYF. CDR3 DNA: TGCAGTGCTAGTAGCGGGGGCGGTACGCAGTATTTT.